The 9 T cell receptor beta chains below come from one sample, sequenced in a study of cytomegalovirus exposure and HLA in healthy donors. With 60 Vbeta and 13 Jbeta primers, the PCR was carried out. Produced via immunoSEQ multiplex PCR; TCRdb's table is partial and in-frame only. This table has about 130,000 clones, about 74% appearing once. Sequenced: PBMCs. These receptor sequences come from a man aged 25 to 45 in good health and CMV-seronegative.

The chain's CDR3 is CASSPIMRAGELFF. The CDR3 nucleotides are TGTGCCAGTAGTCCGATAATGAGGGCCGGGGAGCTGTTTTTT. This chain uses TRBV19 with TRBJ2-2, with D possibly being TRBD2 (5 bases). Trimming removed 5 bases at V and 6 bases at J, with 13 bases between. Germline assignment: CDR1 LNHDA and CDR2 SQIVND (reference sequence). CDR3 length equals 14 residues.

CDR3 DNA: TGTGCCAGCAGCTGGGGGACAGGGGAAGAGACCCAGTACTTC. Translating it yields CASSWGTGEETQYF. The gene calls are TRBV7-6 and TRBJ2-5; 10 bases are shared with TRBD1. The V and J ends lost 4 bases and 3 bases, in that order; junction bases with no gene match: 2. CDR1 and CDR2 from the germline V gene are SGHVS and FNYEAQ. The CDR3 extends over 14 amino acids.

The V call is TRBV6-6, the J call TRBJ2-3; no reliable D call. The CDR3 extends over 12 amino acids. Trimming took 3 bases from V and 5 from J, leaving 6 bases between them. Germline values: CDR1 MNHNY, CDR2 SVGAGI (reference sequence). The DNA for the CDR3 is TGTGCCAGCAGTTATACCAGAGATACGCAGTATTTT. It is translated as CASSYTRDTQYF.

This clone was counted only a few times. The chain couples TRBV7-8 to TRBJ2-7; D perhaps matches TRBD1 (6 bases). V lost 8 bases to trimming and J lost 4 bases, with 15 bases between them. The CDR3 is made up of 13 amino acids. CDR1 is SGHVS and CDR2 is FQNEAQ in the germline V gene. The CDR3 nucleotides are TGTGCCAGCCGGGTCAGGGGAGAGTACGAGCAGTACTTC. Translating it yields CASRVRGEYEQYF.

The V call is TRBV5-1, the J call TRBJ2-7; unclear D gene. The germline V and J ends were trimmed by 3 bases and 1 base, with 2 bases remaining between them. CDR3 length equals 11 residues. Looked up from germline, CDR1 is SGHRS and CDR2 is YFSETQ. This CDR3 is CASSSSYEQYF. In nucleotides, the CDR3 is TGCGCCAGCAGCTCGTCCTACGAGCAGTACTTC.

The chain carries TRBV6-1 and TRBJ2-3; tentatively, D is TRBD1 (6 bases). Germline V lookup: CDR1 MNHNS, CDR2 SASEGT. The V and J ends lost 4 bases and 6 bases respectively, with 11 bases between them. This CDR3 spans 13 amino acids. The CDR3: CASSVTGSDTQYF. Written as DNA, the CDR3 is TGTGCCAGCAGTGTAACAGGGAGCGATACGCAGTATTTT.

The chain carries TRBV2 and TRBJ2-1; D is uncertain. CDR3 length equals 15 residues. Germline V gene data show CDR1 as SNHLY and CDR2 as FYNNEI. The V end was cut by 6 bases, the J end by 0 bases, with 12 bases between. The CDR3 sequence: CASRYSLSSYNEQFF. In DNA, the CDR3 is TGTGCCAGCAGATACTCCCTAAGCTCCTACAATGAGCAGTTCTTC.

The chain uses TRBV5-1 and TRBJ2-7; TRBD1 matches 7 bases. The CDR3 runs to 16 residues. CDR1 SGHRS and CDR2 YFSETQ come from the germline V gene. V shed 0 bases and J 1 base; nucleotides not matched to a gene: 7. The CDR3 loop is CASSLDRGALSYEQYF. Written as DNA, the CDR3 is TGCGCCAGCAGCTTGGACAGGGGCGCACTGTCCTACGAGCAGTACTTC.

This clone showed up just once. The rearrangement links TRBV15 to TRBJ2-4; 9 nucleotides align to TRBD1. CDR3 length equals 15 residues. Germline CDR1 and CDR2: LNHNV and YYDKDF (reference sequence). After removal of 1 base from V and 5 bases from J, the junction contained 3 bases not matched to a gene. The DNA of the CDR3 is TGTGCCACCAGCAGAGTAGGGGACAGGGAAAACATTCAGTACTTC. Translating it yields CATSRVGDRENIQYF.